This TCR beta chain emerged from a study of cytomegalovirus exposure and HLA in healthy donors. Both 60 Vbeta primers and 13 Jbeta primers went into the PCR. TCRdb's table, derived via immunoSEQ multiplex PCR, lists solely in-frame clones and lacks some. The sample carries about 82,000 clones, 70% to 80% recorded once. Germline V gene sequence: CDR1 MDHEN, CDR2 SYDVKM. CDR3 length: 16 amino acids. Trimming removed 8 bases from V and 1 base from J, with 20 bases in between. The TCR sequence derives from a man aged 45-65 years in good health and CMV-seronegative. Sequenced material: PBMCs. This chain connects TRBV28 to TRBJ1-1, with D unresolved. CDR3 DNA sequence: TGTGCCAGCCTCCCTAGGGCGCGGGCGAGGAACACTGAAGCTTTCTTT. Protein product: CASLPRARARNTEAFF.